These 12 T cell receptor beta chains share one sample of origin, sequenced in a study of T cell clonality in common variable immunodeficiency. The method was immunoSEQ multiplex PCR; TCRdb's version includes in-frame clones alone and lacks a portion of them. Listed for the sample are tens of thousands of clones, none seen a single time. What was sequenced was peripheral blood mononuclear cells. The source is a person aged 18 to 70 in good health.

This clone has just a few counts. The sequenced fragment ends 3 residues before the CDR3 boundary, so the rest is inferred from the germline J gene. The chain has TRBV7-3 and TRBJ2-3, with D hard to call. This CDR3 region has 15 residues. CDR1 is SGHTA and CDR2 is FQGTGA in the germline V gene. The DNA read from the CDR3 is TGTGCCAGCAGCTTAACAAACTTGCCCCAAGAGACG. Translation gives CASSLTNLPQET. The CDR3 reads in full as CASSLTNLPQETQYF.

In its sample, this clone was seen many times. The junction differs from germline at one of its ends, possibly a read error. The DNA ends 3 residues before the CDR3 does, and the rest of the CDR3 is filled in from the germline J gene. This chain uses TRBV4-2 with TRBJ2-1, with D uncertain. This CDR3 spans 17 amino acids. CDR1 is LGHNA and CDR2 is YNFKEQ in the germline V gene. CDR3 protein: CASSQDGPRRLYNEQFF. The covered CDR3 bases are TGCGCCAGCAGCCAAGATGGGCCTCGTCGTCTGTACAATGAG.

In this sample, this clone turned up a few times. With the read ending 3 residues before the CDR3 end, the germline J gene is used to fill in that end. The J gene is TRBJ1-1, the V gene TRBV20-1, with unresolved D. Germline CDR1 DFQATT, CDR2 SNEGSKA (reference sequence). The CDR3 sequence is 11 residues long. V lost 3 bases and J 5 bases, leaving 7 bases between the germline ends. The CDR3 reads CSASLRTEAFF. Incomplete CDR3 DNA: TGCAGTGCTAGTTTACGGACTGAA.

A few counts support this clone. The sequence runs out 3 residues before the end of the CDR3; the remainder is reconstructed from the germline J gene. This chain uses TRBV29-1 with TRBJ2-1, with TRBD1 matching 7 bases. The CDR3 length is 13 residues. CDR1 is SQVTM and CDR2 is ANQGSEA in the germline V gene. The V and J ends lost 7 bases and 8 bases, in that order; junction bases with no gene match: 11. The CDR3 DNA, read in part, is TGCAGCGCCATTCACGACAGGGATCATGAG. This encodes CSAIHDRDHE. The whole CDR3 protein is CSAIHDRDHEQFF.

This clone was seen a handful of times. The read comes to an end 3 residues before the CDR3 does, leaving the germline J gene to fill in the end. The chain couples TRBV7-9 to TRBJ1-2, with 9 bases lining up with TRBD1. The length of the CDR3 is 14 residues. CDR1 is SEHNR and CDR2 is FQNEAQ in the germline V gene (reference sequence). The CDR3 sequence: CASSSGTGPETYTF. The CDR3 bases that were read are TGTGCCAGCAGCTCAGGGACAGGGCCGGAGACC.

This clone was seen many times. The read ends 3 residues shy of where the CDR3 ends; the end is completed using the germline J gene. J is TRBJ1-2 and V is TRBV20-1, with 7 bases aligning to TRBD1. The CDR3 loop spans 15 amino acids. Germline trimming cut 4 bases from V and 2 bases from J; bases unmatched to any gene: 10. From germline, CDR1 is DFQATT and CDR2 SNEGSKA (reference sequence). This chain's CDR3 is CSATPALGQNYGYTF. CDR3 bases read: TGCAGTGCTACTCCCGCCCTGGGACAGAACTATGGC.

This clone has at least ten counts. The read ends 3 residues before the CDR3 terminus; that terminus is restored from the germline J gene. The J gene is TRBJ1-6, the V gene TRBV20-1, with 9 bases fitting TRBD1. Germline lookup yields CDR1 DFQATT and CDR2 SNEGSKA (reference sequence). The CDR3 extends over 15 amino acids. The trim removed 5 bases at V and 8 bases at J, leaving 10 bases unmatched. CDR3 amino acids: CSALAWGDRDSPLHF. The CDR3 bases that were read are TGCAGTGCTCTTGCCTGGGGGGACAGGGATTCACCC.

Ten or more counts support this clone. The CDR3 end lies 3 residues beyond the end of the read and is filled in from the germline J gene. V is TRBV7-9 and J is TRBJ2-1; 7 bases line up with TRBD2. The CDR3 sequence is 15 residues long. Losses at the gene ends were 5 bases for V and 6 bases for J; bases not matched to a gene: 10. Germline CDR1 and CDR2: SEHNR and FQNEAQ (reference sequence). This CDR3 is CASSPRSGVFNEQFF. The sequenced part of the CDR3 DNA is TGTGCCAGCAGCCCGAGGAGCGGGGTCTTCAATGAG.

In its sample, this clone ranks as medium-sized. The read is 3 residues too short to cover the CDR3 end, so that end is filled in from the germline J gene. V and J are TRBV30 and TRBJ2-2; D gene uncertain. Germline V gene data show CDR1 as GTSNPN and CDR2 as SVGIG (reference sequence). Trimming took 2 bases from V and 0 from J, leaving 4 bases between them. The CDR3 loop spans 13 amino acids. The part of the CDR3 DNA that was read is TGTGCCTGGAGTCTAGCGAACACCGGGGAG. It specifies CAWSLANTGE. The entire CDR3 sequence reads CAWSLANTGELFF.

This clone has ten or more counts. CDR3 DNA, as far as it was read: TGTGCCAGTAGTGCTCACAGGGGGGTAGCTGAA. Amino acid sequence: CASSAHRGVAE. Given in full, the CDR3 is CASSAHRGVAEAFF. The chain joins TRBV19 to TRBJ1-1; 8 bases agree with TRBD1. The CDR3 is cut off 3 residues early in the read; its end comes from the germline J gene. V gave up 5 bases and J gave up 6 bases; unmatched junction bases: 8. The CDR3 extends over 14 amino acids. The germline V gene has CDR1 LNHDA and CDR2 SQIVND (reference sequence).

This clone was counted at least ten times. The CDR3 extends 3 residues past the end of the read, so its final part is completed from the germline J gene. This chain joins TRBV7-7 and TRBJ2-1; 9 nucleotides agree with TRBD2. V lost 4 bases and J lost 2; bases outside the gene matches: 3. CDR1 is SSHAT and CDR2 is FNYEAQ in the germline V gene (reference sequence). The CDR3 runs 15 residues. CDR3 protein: CASSSGTSTYNEQFF. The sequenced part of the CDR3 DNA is TGTGCCAGCAGCTCCGGGACTAGCACCTACAATGAG. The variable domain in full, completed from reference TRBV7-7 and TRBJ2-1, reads GAGVSQSPRYKVTKRGQDVTLRCDPISSHATLYWYQQALGQGPEFLTYFNYEAQPDKSGLPSDRFSAERPEGSISTLTIQRTEQRDSAMYRCASSSGTSTYNEQFFGPGTRLTVL.

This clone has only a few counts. The DNA read from the CDR3 is TGTGCCAGCAGCGTAACAGGGAATCAGCCG. It specifies CASSVTGNQP. The entire CDR3 protein reads CASSVTGNQPQYF. V gene TRBV7-6 combines with J gene TRBJ2-3; D may be TRBD1 (6 bases). The CDR3 end lies 3 residues beyond the end of the read and is filled in from the germline J gene. The germline V gene has CDR1 SGHVS and CDR2 FNYEAQ. This CDR3 is 13 amino acids long.